These T cell receptor beta chains were read from a single sample in a study of identical twins. Each CDR3 protein is one row after TCRdb ran MiXCR on the 5' RACE reads. The repertoire holds some 440,000 distinct CDR3 sequences, with approximately 24% as singletons. These same records also appear under a second study, on T cells expressing NK-cell markers.

The sequenced sample consisted of CD4+ T cells sorted from blood. Receptors originate from a woman aged 18 to 35 in good health. Each CDR3 is given with its conserved first and last residue. The D gene is left open where the match is weak. Not every row has a clone size; where given, it reads once, few, many or a size class.

d_gene	abundance	j_gene	v_gene	CDR3aa	CDR3nt
TRBD1	few	TRBJ1-1	TRBV6-1	CASLKGQGPGAFF	TGTGCCAGCCTTAAGGGACAGGGGCCGGGAGCTTTCTTT
NA	NA	TRBJ1-2	TRBV7-9	CASSLLRDGYTF	TGTGCCAGCAGCTTATTGAGGGATGGCTACACCTTC
NA	NA	TRBJ1-1	TRBV6-2/TRBV6-3	CASSYVFGTEAFF	TGTGCCAGCAGTTACGTATTCGGCACTGAAGCTTTCTTT
TRBD1	many	TRBJ2-2	TRBV12-3/TRBV12-4	CASSHGQDSTGELFF	TGTGCCAGCAGTCACGGACAGGACAGCACCGGGGAGCTGTTTTTT
NA	NA	TRBJ2-1	TRBV12-5	CASGLAQFF	TGTGCTAGTGGTTTGGCGCAGTTCTTC
TRBD1	few	TRBJ2-7	TRBV12-3/TRBV12-4	CASSRDRVVYEQYF	TGTGCCAGCAGTAGGGACAGGGTCGTATACGAGCAGTACTTC
NA	NA	TRBJ1-1	TRBV5-1	CASSLNWGRTEAFF	TGCGCCAGCAGCTTGAACTGGGGCCGCACTGAAGCTTTCTTT
NA	NA	TRBJ2-3	TRBV10-3	CAIGLGTDTQYF	TGTGCCATCGGGTTGGGCACAGATACGCAGTATTTT
NA	few	TRBJ2-3	TRBV5-1	CASGDSSSTDTQYF	TGCGCCAGCGGGGACTCCTCTAGCACAGATACGCAGTATTTT
NA	many	TRBJ2-1	TRBV9	CASSVGGRGSGEQFF	TGTGCCAGCAGCGTAGGAGGGAGGGGGTCCGGTGAGCAGTTCTTC
NA	NA	TRBJ2-7	TRBV10-3	CASRFSGSYEQYF	TGTGCCAGCCGATTTAGCGGATCCTACGAGCAGTACTTC
TRBD2	few	TRBJ2-7	TRBV12-3/TRBV12-4	CASSPRGAGGSHEQYF	TGTGCCAGCAGCCCCCGAGGAGCGGGAGGGTCCCACGAGCAGTACTTC
NA	many	TRBJ2-3	TRBV6-5	CASSFTSGADTQYF	TGTGCCAGCAGTTTCACAAGCGGTGCAGATACGCAGTATTTT
NA	few	TRBJ2-7	TRBV11-2	CASSLSSGTYYEQYF	TGTGCCAGCAGCTTATCGTCCGGGACTTACTACGAGCAGTACTTC
TRBD1	few	TRBJ2-1	TRBV29-1	CSVTPGQGRNEQFF	TGCAGCGTTACCCCGGGACAGGGACGAAATGAGCAGTTCTTC
TRBD2	few	TRBJ2-7	TRBV20-1	CSARPGGRRYEQYF	TGCAGTGCTAGGCCTGGCGGGAGAAGGTACGAGCAGTACTTC
NA	NA	TRBJ2-1	TRBV5-8	CASSYGNTIYNEQFF	TGTGCCAGCAGTTACGGGAACACGATCTACAATGAGCAGTTCTTC
NA	many	TRBJ2-3	TRBV12-3/TRBV12-4	CASSFLDTQYF	TGTGCCAGCAGCTTTCTAGATACGCAGTATTTT
NA	once	TRBJ2-5	TRBV5-1	CASSLGARSETQYF	TGCGCCAGCAGCTTGGGCGCCAGATCAGAGACCCAGTACTTC
TRBD1	few	TRBJ1-4	TRBV12-3/TRBV12-4	CASRRTGGREKLFF	TGTGCCAGCAGAAGGACAGGGGGCAGGGAAAAACTGTTTTTT
NA	NA	TRBJ2-5	TRBV20-1	CSARVADWYQETQYF	TGCAGTGCTAGAGTTGCGGATTGGTACCAAGAGACCCAGTACTTC
NA	few	TRBJ1-2	TRBV12-3/TRBV12-4	CASSLWDPRKGYGYTF	TGTGCCAGCAGTTTGTGGGATCCCCGTAAGGGCTATGGCTACACCTTC
TRBD1	NA	TRBJ1-2	TRBV5-1	CASSLGVGDRAYGYTF	TGCGCCAGCAGCTTGGGGGTCGGGGACAGGGCCTATGGCTACACCTTC
NA	few	TRBJ2-2	TRBV28	CASSPQVSTGELFF	TGTGCCAGCAGTCCCCAAGTTAGCACCGGGGAGCTGTTTTTT
TRBD2	NA	TRBJ2-1	TRBV7-8	CASNSPGLAGVGEQFF	TGTGCCAGCAACTCACCGGGACTAGCGGGAGTAGGGGAGCAGTTCTTC
NA	NA	TRBJ2-5	TRBV21-1	CASSIDPNWETQYF	TGTGCCAGCAGCATCGACCCCAACTGGGAGACCCAGTACTTC
NA	NA	TRBJ2-3	TRBV9	CASATEGGITDTQYF	TGTGCCAGCGCTACCGAGGGGGGGATCACAGATACGCAGTATTTT
NA	few	TRBJ2-7	TRBV5-1	CASSARGSSYEQYF	TGCGCCAGCAGCGCCAGGGGTAGCTCCTACGAGCAGTACTTC
NA	few	TRBJ2-2	TRBV12-3/TRBV12-4	CASTLIQGLDTGELFF	TGTGCCAGCACTCTAATCCAGGGGCTGGACACCGGGGAGCTGTTTTTT
TRBD2	NA	TRBJ2-3	TRBV20-1	CAMAGTSGPRTDTQYF	TGCGCGATGGCCGGGACTAGCGGGCCCCGCACAGATACGCAGTATTTT
TRBD2	NA	TRBJ2-1	TRBV4-3	CASSQDLRGTSGSDNEQFF	TGCGCCAGCAGCCAAGATCTCAGGGGGACTAGCGGGAGTGACAATGAGCAGTTCTTC
TRBD2	few	TRBJ2-2	TRBV10-1	CASSGGRAIAAGELFF	TGCGCCAGCAGCGGCGGGAGGGCCATAGCGGCCGGGGAGCTGTTTTTT
TRBD1	NA	TRBJ1-1	TRBV5-1	CASTRDRNTEAFF	TGCGCCAGCACCAGGGACAGAAACACTGAAGCTTTCTTT
NA	once	TRBJ2-3	TRBV5-6	CASSLGRNGAYF	TGTGCCAGCAGCTTGGGGCGGAACGGGGCTTATTTT
NA	NA	TRBJ1-4	TRBV12-3/TRBV12-4	CASSLVGRRNEKLFF	TGTGCCAGCAGTCTCGTCGGGAGGCGGAATGAAAAACTGTTTTTT
TRBD2	few	TRBJ2-1	TRBV12-3/TRBV12-4	CASRTSPGLAGNEQFF	TGTGCCAGCAGAACCTCTCCGGGACTAGCGGGGAATGAGCAGTTCTTC
TRBD1	few	TRBJ2-7	TRBV6-1	CASSKTGGPYEQYF	TGTGCCAGCAGTAAAACAGGGGGCCCCTACGAGCAGTACTTC
TRBD2	few	TRBJ2-3	TRBV10-3	CAISGLAGTVDTQYF	TGTGCCATCAGTGGACTAGCTGGTACTGTGGATACGCAGTATTTT
NA	once	TRBJ2-3	TRBV5-1	CASSLETADTQYF	TGCGCCAGCAGCTTGGAGACAGCAGATACGCAGTATTTT
NA	NA	TRBJ1-6	TRBV9	CASTPRRDTNSPLHF	TGTGCCAGCACCCCCCGGAGGGACACTAATTCACCCCTCCACTTT
NA	few	TRBJ2-5	TRBV12-3/TRBV12-4	CASSFRGGIQETQYF	TGTGCCAGCAGTTTTCGAGGGGGGATCCAAGAGACCCAGTACTTC
TRBD2	NA	TRBJ2-1	TRBV6-2/TRBV6-3	CASTRGGANDNEQFF	TGTGCCAGCACCCGGGGGGGGGCGAATGACAATGAGCAGTTCTTC
TRBD2	NA	TRBJ2-1	TRBV11-2	CASSLGGQRGGSYNEQFF	TGTGCCAGCAGCTTAGGTGGTCAGCGGGGGGGCTCCTACAATGAGCAGTTCTTC
NA	few	TRBJ2-1	TRBV7-8	CASSKRTSYNEQFF	TGTGCCAGCAGCAAGCGGACTTCCTACAATGAGCAGTTCTTC